The text below deals with one T cell receptor (beta chain). Antigen unknown. The data originate from a study of T cell repertoires in cytomegalovirus infection. Study-wide background: CMV epitopes used comprised recently identified HLA-C-restricted ones and well-studied HLA-B-restricted ones. Public TCR beta signatures were indicative of both CMV infection and a matching HLA type.

Study results and caveats: Carriage of CMV together with the relevant HLA was identifiable through cumulative public TCR beta family frequency. HLA-C-restricted CMV-specific TCR beta clonotypes were dominant in the ex vivo response.

CDR3 length: 14 residues. V lost 0 bases and J 8 bases, leaving 11 bases between the germline ends. TCRdb redid the calling of the reads with MiXCR, one entry per CDR3 protein. The table includes approximately 71,000 distinct CDR3 sequences, roughly 20% detected once. The rearrangement joins TRBV12-3 or TRBV12-4 to TRBJ1-5; D gene ambiguous. This specimen consisted of CD8+ T cells from cultured PBMCs, obtained from culture after CMV antigen stimulation. This clonotype was obtained from a human donor in good health (CMV status not recorded). Some clones in this sample may be carry-over from other donors' samples. CDR3 coding DNA: TGTGCCAGCAGTTTAGCGCCCGAGAGGGAGCCCCAGCATTTT. Translating it yields CASSLAPEREPQHF.